This TCR beta chain was retrieved from a study of T cell responses to AZD1222 COVID-19 vaccine. The data were produced by immunoSEQ multiplex PCR, yet TCRdb's version contains in-frame clones alone and is incomplete. The table has tens of thousands of clones, roughly 80% seen once; the top ten hold roughly 3.6%. The CDR3 spans 13 residues. Germline CDR1 and CDR2: SGHKS and YYEKEE (reference sequence). Trimming shortened V by 4 bases and J by 7 bases, and 12 bases separated the two germline ends. The sample holds a few counts of this clone. Sample: peripheral blood, taken 28 days after the second AZD1222 dose. The chain employs TRBV5-5 and TRBJ2-1; D tentatively fits TRBD1 or TRBD2 (6 bases each). The TCR was taken from an adult who received the AZD1222 COVID-19 vaccine. CDR3 loop: CASSGGPENEQFF. The DNA of the CDR3 is TGTGCCAGCAGCGGGGGGCCGGAGAATGAGCAGTTCTTC.